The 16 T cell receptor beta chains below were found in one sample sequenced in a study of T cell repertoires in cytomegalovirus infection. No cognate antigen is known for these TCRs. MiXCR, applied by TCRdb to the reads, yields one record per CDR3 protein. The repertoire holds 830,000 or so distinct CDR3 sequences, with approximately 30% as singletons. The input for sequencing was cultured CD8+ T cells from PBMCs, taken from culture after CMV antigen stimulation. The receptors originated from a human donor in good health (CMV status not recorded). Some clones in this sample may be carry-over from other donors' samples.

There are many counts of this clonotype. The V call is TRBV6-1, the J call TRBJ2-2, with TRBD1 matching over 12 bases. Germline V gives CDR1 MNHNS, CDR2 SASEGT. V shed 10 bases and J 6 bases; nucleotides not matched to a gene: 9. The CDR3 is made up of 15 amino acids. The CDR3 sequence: CATSGTGGRPGELFF. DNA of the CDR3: TGTGCCACCTCCGGGACAGGGGGCCGACCCGGGGAGCTGTTTTTT.

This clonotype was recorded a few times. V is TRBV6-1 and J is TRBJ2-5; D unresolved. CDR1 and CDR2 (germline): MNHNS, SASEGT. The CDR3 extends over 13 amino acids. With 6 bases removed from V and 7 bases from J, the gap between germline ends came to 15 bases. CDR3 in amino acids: CASSPPSWRTQYF. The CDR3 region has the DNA TGTGCCAGCAGCCCCCCTTCTTGGCGGACCCAGTACTTC.

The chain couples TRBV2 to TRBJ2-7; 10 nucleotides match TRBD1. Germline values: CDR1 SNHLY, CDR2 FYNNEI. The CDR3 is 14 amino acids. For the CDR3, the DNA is TGTGCCTACCTCGACCGGGACAGGGGTCCTATGGTAAGAGTC. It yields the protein CAYLDRDRGPMVRV.

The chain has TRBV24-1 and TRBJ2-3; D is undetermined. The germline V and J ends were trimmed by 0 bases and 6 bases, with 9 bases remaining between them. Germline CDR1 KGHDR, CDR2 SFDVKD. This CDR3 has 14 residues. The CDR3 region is CATSDLSDPDTQYF. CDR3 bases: TGTGCCACCAGTGATTTGTCGGACCCGGATACGCAGTATTTT.

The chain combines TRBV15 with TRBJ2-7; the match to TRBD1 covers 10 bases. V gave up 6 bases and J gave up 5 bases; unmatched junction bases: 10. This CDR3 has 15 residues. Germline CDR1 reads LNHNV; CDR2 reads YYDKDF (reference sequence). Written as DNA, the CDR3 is TGTGCCACCAGAAGGGACAGGGGCGGATTGAACGAGCAGTACTTC. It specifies CATRRDRGGLNEQYF.

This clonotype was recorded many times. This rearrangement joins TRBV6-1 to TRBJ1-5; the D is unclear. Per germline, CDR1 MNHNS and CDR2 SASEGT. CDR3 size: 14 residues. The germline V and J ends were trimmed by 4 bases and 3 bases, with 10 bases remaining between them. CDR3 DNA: TGTGCCAGCAGTGTGCCGGGATACAATCAGCCCCAGCATTTT. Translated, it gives CASSVPGYNQPQHF.

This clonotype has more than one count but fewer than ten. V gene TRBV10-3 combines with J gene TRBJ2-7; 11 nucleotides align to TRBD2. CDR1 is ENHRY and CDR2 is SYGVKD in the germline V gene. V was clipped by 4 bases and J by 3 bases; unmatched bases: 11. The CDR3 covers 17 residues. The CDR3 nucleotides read TGTGCCATCAGTGTCAAATCTAGCGGGGGGACCCACTACGAGCAGTACTTC. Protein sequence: CAISVKSSGGTHYEQYF.

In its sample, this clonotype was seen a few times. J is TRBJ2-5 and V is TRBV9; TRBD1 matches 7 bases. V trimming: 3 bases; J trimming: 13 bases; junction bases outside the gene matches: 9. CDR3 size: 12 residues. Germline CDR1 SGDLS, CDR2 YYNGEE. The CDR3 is CASSAGDSRRYF. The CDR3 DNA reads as TGTGCCAGCAGCGCCGGGGACAGCCGGCGGTACTTC.

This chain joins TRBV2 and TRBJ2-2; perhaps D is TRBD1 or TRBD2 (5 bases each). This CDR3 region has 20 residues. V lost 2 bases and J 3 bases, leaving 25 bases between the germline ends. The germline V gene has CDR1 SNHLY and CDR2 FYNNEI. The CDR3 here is CASSEIEGTGLIPYTGELFF. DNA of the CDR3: TGTGCCAGCAGTGAAATCGAGGGAACAGGATTGATTCCCTACACCGGGGAGCTGTTTTTT.

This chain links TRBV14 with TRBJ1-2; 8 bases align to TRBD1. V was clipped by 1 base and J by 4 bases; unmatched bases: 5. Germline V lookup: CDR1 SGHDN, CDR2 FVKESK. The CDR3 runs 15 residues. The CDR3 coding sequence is TGTGCCAGCAGCCAAGGAAAGGACAGGGCCTATGGCTACACCTTC. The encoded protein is CASSQGKDRAYGYTF.

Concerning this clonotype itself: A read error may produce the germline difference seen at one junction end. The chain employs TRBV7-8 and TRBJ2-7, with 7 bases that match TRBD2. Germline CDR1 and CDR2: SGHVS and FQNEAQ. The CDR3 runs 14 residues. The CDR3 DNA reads TGTGCCAGCAGCCAGGGACTATCTCTCTACGGGCAGTACTTC. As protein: CASSQGLSLYGQYF.

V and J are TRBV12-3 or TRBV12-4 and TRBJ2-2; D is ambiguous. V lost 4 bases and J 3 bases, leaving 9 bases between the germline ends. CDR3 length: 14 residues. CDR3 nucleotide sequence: TGTGCCAGCAGTTCGTCTACCGACACCGGGGAGCTGTTTTTT. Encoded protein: CASSSSTDTGELFF.

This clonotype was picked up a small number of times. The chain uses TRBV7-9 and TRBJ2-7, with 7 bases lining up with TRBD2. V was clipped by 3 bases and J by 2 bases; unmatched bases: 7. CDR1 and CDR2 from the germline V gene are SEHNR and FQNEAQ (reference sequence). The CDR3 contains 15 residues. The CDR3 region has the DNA TGTGCCAGCAGCTTTGGGGGGGGGGAGACCTACGAGCAGTACTTC. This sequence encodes CASSFGGGETYEQYF.

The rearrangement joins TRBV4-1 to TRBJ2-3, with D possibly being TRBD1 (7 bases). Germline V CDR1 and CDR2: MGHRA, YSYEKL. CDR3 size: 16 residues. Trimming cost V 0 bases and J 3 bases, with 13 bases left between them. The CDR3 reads CASSQEGAGGTDTQYF. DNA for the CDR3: TGCGCCAGCAGCCAAGAAGGGGCAGGGGGGACAGATACGCAGTATTTT.

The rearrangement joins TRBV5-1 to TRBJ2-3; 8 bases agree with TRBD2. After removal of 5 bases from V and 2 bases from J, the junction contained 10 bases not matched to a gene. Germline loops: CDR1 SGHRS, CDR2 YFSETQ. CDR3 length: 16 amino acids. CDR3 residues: CASSYLGGGNTDTQYF. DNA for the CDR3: TGCGCCAGCAGTTACCTCGGGGGGGGGAACACAGATACGCAGTATTTT.

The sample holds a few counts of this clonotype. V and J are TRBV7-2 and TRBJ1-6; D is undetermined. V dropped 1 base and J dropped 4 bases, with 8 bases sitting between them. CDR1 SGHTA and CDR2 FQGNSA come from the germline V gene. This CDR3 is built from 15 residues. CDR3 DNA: TGTGCCAGCAGCTTAGAGGAGAGATATAATTCACCCCTCCACTTT. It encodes CASSLEERYNSPLHF.